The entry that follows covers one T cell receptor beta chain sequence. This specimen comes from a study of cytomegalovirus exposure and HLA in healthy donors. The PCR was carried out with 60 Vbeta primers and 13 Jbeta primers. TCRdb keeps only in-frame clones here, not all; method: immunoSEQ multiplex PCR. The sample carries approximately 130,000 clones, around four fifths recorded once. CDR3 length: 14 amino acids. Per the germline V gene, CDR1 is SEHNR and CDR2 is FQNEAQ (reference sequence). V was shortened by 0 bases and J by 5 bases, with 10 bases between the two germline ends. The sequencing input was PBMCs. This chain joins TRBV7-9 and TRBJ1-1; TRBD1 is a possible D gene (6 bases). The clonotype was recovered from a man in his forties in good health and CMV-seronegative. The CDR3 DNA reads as TGTGCCAGCAGCTTAGCTTGGGGGCTTACTGAAGCTTTCTTT. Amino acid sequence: CASSLAWGLTEAFF. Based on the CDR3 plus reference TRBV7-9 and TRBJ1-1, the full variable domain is DTGVSQNPRHKITKRGQNVTFRCDPISEHNRLYWYRQTLGQGPEFLTYFQNEAQLEKSRLLSDRFSAERPKGSFSTLEIQRTEQGDSAMYLCASSLAWGLTEAFFGQGTRLTVV.